One T cell receptor beta chain is described in this entry. This CDR3 region has 15 residues. Germline values: CDR1 MDHEN, CDR2 SYDVKM. Trimming took 5 bases from V and 2 from J; bases not matched to a gene: 6. This sample is part of a study of blood T cell repertoires in COVID-19. Enrollees, about 18 to 100 years old, lived in about two dozen US areas. Contact with a PCR-confirmed or clinician-diagnosed COVID-19 case occurred within 2 weeks of entry. Authors' analysis steps: How many nucleated cells were present was estimated from reference gene primer amplification. Produced via immunoSEQ multiplex PCR; TCRdb's table is partial and in-frame only. V and J calls and clone size are copied from that table; D and trimming were computed from the DNA. The sample carries 400,000 to 500,000 clones, around nine tenths recorded once.

V is TRBV28 and J is TRBJ2-7; 10 nucleotides align to TRBD1. The material sequenced was PBMCs or T cells enriched from blood (not recorded which). The sequence was collected from a woman aged 18-29 years who had been exposed to COVID-19. CDR3 sequence reads: CASSTRTGGTYEQYF. The CDR3 region has the DNA TGTGCCAGCAGTACCAGGACAGGGGGGACCTACGAGCAGTACTTC.